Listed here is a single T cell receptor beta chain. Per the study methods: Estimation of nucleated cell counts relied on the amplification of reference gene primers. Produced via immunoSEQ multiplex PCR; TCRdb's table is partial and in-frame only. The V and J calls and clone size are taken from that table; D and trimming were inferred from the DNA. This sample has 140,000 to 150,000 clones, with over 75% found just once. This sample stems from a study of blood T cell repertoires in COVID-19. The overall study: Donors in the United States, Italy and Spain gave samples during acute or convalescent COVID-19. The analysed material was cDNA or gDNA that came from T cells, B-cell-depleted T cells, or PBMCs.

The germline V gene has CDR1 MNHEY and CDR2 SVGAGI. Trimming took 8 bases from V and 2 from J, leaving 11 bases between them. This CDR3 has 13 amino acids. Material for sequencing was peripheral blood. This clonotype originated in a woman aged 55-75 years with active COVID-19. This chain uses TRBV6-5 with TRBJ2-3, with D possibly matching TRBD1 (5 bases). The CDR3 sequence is CASARGFTDTQYF. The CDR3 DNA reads TGTGCCAGCGCAAGGGGTTTCACAGATACGCAGTATTTT.